This T cell receptor (beta chain) came from a study of human T cells and chemical hapten exposure. The time point here: healthy volunteer bleed at 6 weeks. Extraction yielded total RNA from whole blood (unfractionated). In germline, CDR1 is WNHNN, CDR2 SYGVQD (reference sequence). The CDR3 has 12 residues. Deletions cut 6 bases from V and 4 bases from J, with 8 bases between. TCRdb re-analysed the RACE reads in MiXCR, keeping a single row per CDR3 protein. The sample lists 65,000 or so distinct CDR3 sequences, approximately 6.1% occurring once. The TCR sequence derives from a female donor in good health. Some clones in this sample may be carry-over from other donors' samples. The sequenced material came from whole blood. The chain couples TRBV10-1 to TRBJ2-3, with D possibly TRBD1 on 5 matching bases. CDR3 in amino acids: CASSTGPDTQYF. DNA of the CDR3: TGCGCCAGCAGCACAGGCCCAGATACGCAGTATTTT.